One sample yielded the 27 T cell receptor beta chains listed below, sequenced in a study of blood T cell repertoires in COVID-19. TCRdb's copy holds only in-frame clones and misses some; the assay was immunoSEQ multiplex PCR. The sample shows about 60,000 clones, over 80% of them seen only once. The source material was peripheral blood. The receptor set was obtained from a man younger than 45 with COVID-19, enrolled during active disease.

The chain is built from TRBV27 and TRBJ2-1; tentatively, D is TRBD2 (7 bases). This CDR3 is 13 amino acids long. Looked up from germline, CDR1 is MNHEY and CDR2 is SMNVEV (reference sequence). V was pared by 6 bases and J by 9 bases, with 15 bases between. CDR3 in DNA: TGTGCCAGCAGCGGACTAGGGGGGGGTGAGCAGTTCTTC. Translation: CASSGLGGGEQFF.

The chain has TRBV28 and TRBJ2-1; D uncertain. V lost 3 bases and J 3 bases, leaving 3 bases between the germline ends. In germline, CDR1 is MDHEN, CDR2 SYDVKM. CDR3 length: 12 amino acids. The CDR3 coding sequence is TGTGCCAGCAGTTTCTTCTACAATGAGCAGTTCTTC. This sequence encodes CASSFFYNEQFF. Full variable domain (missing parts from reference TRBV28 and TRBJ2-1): DVKVTQSSRYLVKRTGEKVFLECVQDMDHENMFWYRQDPGLGLRLIYFSYDVKMKEKGDIPEGYSVSREKKERFSLILESASTNQTSMYLCASSFFYNEQFFGPGTRLTVL.

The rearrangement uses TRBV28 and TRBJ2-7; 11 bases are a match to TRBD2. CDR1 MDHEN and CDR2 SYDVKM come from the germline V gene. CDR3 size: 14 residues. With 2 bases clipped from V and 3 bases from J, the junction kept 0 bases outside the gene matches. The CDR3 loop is CASSLTSGSYEQYF. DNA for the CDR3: TGTGCCAGCAGTTTAACTAGCGGGAGCTACGAGCAGTACTTC.

The CDR3: CASSLDELGGTDTQYF. CDR3 bases: TGTGCCAGCAGCTTAGATGAACTAGGTGGGACAGATACGCAGTATTTT. The V and J genes are TRBV11-2 and TRBJ2-3, with D perhaps TRBD2 (5 bases). Trimming shortened V by 0 bases and J by 3 bases, and 13 bases separated the two germline ends. The germline V gene encodes CDR1 SGHAT and CDR2 FQNNGV. The CDR3 runs to 16 residues. The whole variable domain, filled in from reference TRBV11-2 and TRBJ2-3, reads EAGVAQSPRYKIIEKRQSVAFWCNPISGHATLYWYQQILGQGPKLLIQFQNNGVVDDSQLPKDRFSAERLKGVDSTLKIQPAKLEDSAVYLCASSLDELGGTDTQYFGPGTRLTVL.

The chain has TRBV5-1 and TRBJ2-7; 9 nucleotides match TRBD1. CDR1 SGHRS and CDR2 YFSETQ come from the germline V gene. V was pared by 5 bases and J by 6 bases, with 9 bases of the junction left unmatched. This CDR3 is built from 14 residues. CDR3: CASRTGTGSTEQYF. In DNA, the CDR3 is TGCGCCAGCAGAACGGGGACAGGGAGTACCGAGCAGTACTTC.

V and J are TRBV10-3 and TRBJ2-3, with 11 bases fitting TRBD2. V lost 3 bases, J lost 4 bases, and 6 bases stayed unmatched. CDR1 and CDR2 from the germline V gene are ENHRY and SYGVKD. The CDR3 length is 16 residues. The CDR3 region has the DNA TGTGCCATCAGTGAACCAGGACTAGCGGGTGCAGATACGCAGTATTTT. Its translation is CAISEPGLAGADTQYF.

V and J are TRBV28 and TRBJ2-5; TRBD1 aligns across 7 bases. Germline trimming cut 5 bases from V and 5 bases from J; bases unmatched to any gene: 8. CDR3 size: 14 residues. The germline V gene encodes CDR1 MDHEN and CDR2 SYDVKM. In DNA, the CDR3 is TGTGCCAGCAGTCCCCTGACAGGGCGGGAGACCCAGTACTTC. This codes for CASSPLTGRETQYF.

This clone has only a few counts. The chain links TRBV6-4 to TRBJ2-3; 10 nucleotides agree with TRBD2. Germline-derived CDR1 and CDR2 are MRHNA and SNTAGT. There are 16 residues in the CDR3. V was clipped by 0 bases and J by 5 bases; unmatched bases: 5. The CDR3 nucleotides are TGTGCCAGCAGTGACTCGACAGCGGGAGGGGTAGATACGCAGTATTTT. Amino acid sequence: CASSDSTAGGVDTQYF.

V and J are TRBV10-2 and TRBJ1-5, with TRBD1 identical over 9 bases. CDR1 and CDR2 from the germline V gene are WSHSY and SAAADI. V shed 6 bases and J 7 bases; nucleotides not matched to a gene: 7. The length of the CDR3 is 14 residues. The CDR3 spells CASRQRGTGQPQHF. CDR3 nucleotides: TGCGCCAGCAGACAAAGGGGGACAGGGCAGCCCCAGCATTTT.

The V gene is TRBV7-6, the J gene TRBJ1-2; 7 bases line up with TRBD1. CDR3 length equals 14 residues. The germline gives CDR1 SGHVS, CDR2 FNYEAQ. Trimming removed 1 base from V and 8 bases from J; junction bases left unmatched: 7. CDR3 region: CASSLETGSEGYTF. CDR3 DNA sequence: TGTGCCAGCAGCTTAGAGACAGGGTCGGAAGGCTACACCTTC.

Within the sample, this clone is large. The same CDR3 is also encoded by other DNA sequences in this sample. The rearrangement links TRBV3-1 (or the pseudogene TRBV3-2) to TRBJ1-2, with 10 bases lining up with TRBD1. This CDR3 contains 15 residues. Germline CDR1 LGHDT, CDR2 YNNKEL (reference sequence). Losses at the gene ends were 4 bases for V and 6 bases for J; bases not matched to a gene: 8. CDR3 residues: CASSPGTGVVNGYTF. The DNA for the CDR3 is TGTGCCAGCAGCCCCGGGACAGGGGTGGTTAATGGCTACACCTTC.

The CDR3 sequence: CASSKSLQGKLFF. CDR3 DNA sequence: TGTGCCAGCAGCAAATCCCTACAGGGGAAACTGTTTTTT. The chain couples TRBV9 to TRBJ1-4; 7 bases map to TRBD1. The CDR3 spans 13 residues. In germline, CDR1 is SGDLS, CDR2 YYNGEE. V was pared by 4 bases and J by 11 bases, with 8 bases of the junction left unmatched.

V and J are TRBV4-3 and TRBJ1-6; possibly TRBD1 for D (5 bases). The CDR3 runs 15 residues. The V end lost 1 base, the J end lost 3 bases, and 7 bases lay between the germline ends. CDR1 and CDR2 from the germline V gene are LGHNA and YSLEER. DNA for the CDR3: TGCGCCAGCAGCCAAGCGGACAACTATAATTCACCCCTCCACTTT. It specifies CASSQADNYNSPLHF.

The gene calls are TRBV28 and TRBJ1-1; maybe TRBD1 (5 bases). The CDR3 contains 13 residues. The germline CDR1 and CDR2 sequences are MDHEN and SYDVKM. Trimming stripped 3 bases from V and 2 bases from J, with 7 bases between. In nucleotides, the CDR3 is TGTGCCAGCAGTTTGGGGGGTAACACTGAAGCTTTCTTT. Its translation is CASSLGGNTEAFF.

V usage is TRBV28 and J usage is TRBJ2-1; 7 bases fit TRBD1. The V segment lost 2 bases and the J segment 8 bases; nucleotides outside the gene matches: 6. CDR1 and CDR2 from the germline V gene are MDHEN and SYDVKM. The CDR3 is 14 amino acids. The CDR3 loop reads CASSLTDRDDEQFF. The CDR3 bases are TGTGCCAGCAGTTTAACCGACAGGGATGATGAGCAGTTCTTC.

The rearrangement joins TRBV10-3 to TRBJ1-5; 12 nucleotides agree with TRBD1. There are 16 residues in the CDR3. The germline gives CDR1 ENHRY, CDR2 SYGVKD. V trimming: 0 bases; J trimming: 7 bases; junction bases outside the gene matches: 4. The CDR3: CAISESRDRGLQPQHF. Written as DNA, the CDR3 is TGTGCCATCAGTGAGTCCCGGGACAGGGGGCTCCAGCCCCAGCATTTT.

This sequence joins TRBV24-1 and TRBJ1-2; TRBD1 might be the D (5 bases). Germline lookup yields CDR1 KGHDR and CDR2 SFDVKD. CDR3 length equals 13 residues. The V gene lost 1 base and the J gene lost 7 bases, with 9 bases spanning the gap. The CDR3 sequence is CATSDFRDFGYTF. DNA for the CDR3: TGTGCCACCAGTGATTTCAGGGATTTTGGCTACACCTTC.

CDR3 in DNA: TGTGCCAGCAGCGCCCGGGACACCAACTATGGCTACACCTTC. It encodes CASSARDTNYGYTF. The chain couples TRBV7-8 to TRBJ1-2; possible D gene TRBD1, 6 bases. The germline CDR1 and CDR2 sequences are SGHVS and FQNEAQ. The CDR3 consists of 14 residues. V lost 5 bases and J 2 bases, leaving 12 bases between the germline ends.

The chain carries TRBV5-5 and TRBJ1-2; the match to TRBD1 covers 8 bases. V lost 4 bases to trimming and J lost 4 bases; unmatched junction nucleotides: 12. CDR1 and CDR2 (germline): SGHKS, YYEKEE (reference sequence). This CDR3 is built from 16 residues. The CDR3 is CASSEHPRQGPYGYTF. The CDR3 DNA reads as TGTGCCAGCAGCGAACACCCCCGACAGGGGCCCTATGGCTACACCTTC.

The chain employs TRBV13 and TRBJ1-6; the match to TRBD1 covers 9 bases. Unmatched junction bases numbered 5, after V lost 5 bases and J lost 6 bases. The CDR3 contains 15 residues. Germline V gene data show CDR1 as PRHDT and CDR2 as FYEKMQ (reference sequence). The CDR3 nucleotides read TGTGCCAGCAGCACCGGACAGGGGATTAATTCACCCCTCCACTTT. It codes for CASSTGQGINSPLHF.

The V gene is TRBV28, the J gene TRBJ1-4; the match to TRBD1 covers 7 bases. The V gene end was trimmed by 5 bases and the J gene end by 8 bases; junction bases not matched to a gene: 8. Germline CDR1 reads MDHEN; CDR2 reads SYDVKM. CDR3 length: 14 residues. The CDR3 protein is CASSPAGGVEKLFF. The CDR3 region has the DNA TGTGCCAGCAGTCCCGCAGGGGGTGTGGAAAAACTGTTTTTT.

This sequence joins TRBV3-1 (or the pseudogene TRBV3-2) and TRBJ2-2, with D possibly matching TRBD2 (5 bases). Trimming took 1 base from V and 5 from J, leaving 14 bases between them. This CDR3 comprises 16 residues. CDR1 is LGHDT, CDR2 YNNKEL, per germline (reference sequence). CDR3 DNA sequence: TGTGCCAGCAGCCAAGTAGCCGGGGTGGGGACCGGGGAGCTGTTTTTT. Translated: CASSQVAGVGTGELFF.

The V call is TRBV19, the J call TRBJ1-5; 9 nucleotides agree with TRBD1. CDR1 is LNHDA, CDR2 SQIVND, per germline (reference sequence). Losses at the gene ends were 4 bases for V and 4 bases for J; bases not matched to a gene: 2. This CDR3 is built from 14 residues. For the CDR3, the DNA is TGTGCCAGTAGTACGACAGGGGGAAATCAGCCCCAGCATTTT. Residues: CASSTTGGNQPQHF.

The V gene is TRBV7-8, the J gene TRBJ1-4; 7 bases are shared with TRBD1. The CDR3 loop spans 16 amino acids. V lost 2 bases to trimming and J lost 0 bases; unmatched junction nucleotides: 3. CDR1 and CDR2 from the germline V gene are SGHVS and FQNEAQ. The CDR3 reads CASSLRQGATNEKLFF. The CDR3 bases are TGTGCCAGCAGCTTAAGGCAGGGGGCAACTAATGAAAAACTGTTTTTT.

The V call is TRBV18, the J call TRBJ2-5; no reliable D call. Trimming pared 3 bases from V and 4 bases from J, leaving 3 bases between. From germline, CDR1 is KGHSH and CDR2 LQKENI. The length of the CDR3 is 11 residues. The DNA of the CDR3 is TGTGCCAGCTCACCCGGAGAGACCCAGTACTTC. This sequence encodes CASSPGETQYF.

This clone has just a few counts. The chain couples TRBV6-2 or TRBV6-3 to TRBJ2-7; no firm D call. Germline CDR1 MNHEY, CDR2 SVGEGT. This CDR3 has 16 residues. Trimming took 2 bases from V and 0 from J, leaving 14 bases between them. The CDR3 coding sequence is TGTGCCAGCAGTTACGATACTGCTGAGAGCTCCTACGAGCAGTACTTC. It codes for CASSYDTAESSYEQYF.

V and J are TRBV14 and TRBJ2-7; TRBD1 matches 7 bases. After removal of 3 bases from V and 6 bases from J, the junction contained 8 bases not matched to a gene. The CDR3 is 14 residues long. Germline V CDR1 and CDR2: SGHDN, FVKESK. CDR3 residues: CASSHQTGTVEQYF. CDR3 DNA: TGTGCCAGCAGCCACCAGACAGGGACGGTCGAGCAGTACTTC.